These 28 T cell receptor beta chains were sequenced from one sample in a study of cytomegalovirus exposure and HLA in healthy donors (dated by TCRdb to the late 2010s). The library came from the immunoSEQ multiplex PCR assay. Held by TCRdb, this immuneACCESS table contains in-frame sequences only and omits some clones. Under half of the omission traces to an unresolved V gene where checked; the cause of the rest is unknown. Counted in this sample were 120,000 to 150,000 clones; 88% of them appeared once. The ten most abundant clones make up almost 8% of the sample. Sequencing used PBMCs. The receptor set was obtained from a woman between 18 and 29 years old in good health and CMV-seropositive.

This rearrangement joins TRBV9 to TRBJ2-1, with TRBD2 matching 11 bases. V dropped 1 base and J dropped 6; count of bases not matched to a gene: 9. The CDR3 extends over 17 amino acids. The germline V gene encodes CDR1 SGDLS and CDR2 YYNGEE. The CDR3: CASSVYPAGTSGNEQFF. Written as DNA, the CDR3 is TGTGCCAGCAGCGTATACCCCGCCGGGACTAGCGGCAATGAGCAGTTCTTC.

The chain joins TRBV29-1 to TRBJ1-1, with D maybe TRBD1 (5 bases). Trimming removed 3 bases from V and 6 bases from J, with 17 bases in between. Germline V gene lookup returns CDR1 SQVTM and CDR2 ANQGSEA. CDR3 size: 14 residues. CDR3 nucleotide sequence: TGCAGCGTTGATGATCAGGGCCGATTCGCTGAAGCTTTCTTT. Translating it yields CSVDDQGRFAEAFF.

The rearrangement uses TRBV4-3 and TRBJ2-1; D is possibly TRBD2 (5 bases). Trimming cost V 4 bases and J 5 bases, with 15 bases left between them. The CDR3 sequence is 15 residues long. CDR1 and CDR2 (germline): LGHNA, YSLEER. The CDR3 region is CASSLGKRNDNEQFF. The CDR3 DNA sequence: TGCGCCAGCAGCCTGGGAAAGCGGAACGACAATGAGCAGTTCTTC.

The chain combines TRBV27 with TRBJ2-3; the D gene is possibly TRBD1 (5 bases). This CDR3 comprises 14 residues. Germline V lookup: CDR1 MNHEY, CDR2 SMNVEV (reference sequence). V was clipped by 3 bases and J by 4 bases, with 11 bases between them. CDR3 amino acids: CASSLMWGPDTQYF. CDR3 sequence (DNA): TGTGCCAGCAGTTTGATGTGGGGCCCAGATACGCAGTATTTT.

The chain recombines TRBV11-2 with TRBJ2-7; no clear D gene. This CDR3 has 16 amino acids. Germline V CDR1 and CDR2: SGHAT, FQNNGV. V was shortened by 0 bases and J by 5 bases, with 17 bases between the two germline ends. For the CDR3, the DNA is TGTGCCAGCAGCTTAGAGGGCCCCGACCTGGCGCACGAGCAGTACTTC. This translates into CASSLEGPDLAHEQYF.

The CDR3 sequence is CASSSVGGEVLFF. The CDR3 nucleotides are TGTGCCAGCAGCTCCGTAGGGGGGGAAGTGCTGTTCTTC. V gene TRBV7-9 combines with J gene TRBJ2-1; tentative D call: TRBD2 (7 bases). V lost 4 bases to trimming and J lost 15 bases, with 19 bases between them. In germline, CDR1 is SEHNR, CDR2 FQNEAQ (reference sequence). The CDR3 consists of 13 residues.

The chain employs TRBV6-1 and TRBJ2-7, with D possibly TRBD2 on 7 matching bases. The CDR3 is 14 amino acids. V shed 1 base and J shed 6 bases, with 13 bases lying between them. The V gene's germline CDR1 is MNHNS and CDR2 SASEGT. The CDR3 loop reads CASSEVPGGVEQYF. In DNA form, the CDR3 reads TGTGCCAGCAGTGAAGTACCGGGGGGCGTCGAGCAGTACTTC.

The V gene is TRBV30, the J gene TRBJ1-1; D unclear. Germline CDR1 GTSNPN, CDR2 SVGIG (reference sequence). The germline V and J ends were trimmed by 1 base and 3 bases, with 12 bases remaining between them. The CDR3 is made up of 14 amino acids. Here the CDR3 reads CAWSANSGYTEAFF. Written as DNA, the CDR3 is TGTGCCTGGAGTGCCAATTCGGGTTACACTGAAGCTTTCTTT.

The CDR3 nucleotides read TGTGCCATCAGTGTAACCGGGACAGGGACGGAGACCCAGTACTTC. This encodes CAISVTGTGTETQYF. The chain recombines TRBV10-3 with TRBJ2-5; 9 bases map to TRBD1. The trim removed 4 bases at V and 5 bases at J, leaving 8 bases unmatched. There are 15 residues in the CDR3. CDR1 and CDR2 (germline): ENHRY, SYGVKD.

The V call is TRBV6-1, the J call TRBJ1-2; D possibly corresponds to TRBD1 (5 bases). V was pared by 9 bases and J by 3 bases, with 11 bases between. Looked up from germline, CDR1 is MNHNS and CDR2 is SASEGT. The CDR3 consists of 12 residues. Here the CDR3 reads CARGGFDYGYTF. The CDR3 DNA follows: TGTGCCAGGGGGGGTTTTGACTATGGCTACACCTTC.

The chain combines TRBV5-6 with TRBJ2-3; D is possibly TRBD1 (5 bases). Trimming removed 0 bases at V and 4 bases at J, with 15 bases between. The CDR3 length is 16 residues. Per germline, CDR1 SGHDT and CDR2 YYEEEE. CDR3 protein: CASSLAGALRADTQYF. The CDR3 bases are TGTGCCAGCAGCTTGGCTGGGGCGCTTAGGGCAGATACGCAGTATTTT.

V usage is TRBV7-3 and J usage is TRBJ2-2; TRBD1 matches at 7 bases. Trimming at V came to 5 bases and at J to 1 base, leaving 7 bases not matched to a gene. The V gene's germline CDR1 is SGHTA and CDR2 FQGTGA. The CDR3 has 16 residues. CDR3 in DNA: TGTGCCAGCAGCCGAGGGGACAGCCTGAACACCGGGGAGCTGTTTTTT. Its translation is CASSRGDSLNTGELFF.

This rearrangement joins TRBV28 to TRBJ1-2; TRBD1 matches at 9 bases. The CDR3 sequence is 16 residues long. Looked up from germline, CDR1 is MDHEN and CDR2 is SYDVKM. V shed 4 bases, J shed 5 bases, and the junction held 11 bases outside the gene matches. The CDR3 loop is CASSSYRDRVGYGYTF. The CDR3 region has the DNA TGTGCCAGCAGTTCCTACCGGGACAGGGTCGGATATGGCTACACCTTC.

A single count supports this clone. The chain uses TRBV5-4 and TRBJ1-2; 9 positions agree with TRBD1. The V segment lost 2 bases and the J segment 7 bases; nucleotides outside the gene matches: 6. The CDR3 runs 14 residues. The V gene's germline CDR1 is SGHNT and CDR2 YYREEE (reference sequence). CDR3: CASSLNRGRFGYTF. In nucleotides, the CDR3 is TGTGCCAGCAGCTTAAACAGGGGGCGGTTTGGCTACACCTTC.

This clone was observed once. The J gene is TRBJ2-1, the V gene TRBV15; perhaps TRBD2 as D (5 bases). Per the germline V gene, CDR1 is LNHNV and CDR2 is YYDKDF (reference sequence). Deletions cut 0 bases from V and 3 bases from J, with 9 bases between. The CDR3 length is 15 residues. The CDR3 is CATSRELGGYNEQFF. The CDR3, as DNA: TGTGCCACCAGCAGAGAACTAGGTGGCTACAATGAGCAGTTCTTC.

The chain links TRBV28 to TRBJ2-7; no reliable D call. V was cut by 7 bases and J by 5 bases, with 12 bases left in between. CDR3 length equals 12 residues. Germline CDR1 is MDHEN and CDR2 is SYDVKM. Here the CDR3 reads CASTPGSHEQYF. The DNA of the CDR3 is TGTGCCAGCACCCCCGGTAGCCACGAGCAGTACTTC.

DNA for the CDR3: TGTGCCAGCAGCATTTATAGCGGGAGGGATTACAATGAGCAGTTCTTC. Amino acids: CASSIYSGRDYNEQFF. V gene TRBV4-2 combines with J gene TRBJ2-1, with 11 bases lining up with TRBD2. Per the germline V gene, CDR1 is LGHNA and CDR2 is YNFKEQ. The CDR3 runs to 16 residues. Trimming cost V 5 bases and J 4 bases; bases outside gene matches: 7.

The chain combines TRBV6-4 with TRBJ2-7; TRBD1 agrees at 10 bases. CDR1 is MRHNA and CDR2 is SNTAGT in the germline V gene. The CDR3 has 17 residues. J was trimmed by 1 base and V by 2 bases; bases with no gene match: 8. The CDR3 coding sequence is TGTGCCAGCAGTGACATAGACAGGGGGCTTCTTTCCTACGAGCAGTACTTC. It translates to CASSDIDRGLLSYEQYF.

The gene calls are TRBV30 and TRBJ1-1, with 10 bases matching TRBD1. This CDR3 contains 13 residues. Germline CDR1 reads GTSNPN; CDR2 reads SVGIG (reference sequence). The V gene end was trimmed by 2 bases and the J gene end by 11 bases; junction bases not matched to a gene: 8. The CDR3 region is CAWSPGTGDQAFF. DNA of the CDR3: TGTGCCTGGAGTCCCGGGACAGGGGACCAGGCTTTCTTT. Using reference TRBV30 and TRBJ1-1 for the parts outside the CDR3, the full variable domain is SQTIHQWPATLVQPVGSPLSLECTVEGTSNPNLYWYRQAAGRGLQLLFYSVGIGQISSEVPQNLSASRPQDRQFILSSKKLLLSDSGFYLCAWSPGTGDQAFFGQGTRLTVV.

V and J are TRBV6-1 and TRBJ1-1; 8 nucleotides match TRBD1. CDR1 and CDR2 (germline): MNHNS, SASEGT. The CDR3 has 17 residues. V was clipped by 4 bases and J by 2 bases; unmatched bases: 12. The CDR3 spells CASSGPGQVRSNTEAFF. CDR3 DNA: TGTGCCAGCAGTGGGCCGGGACAGGTCCGCTCTAACACTGAAGCTTTCTTT.

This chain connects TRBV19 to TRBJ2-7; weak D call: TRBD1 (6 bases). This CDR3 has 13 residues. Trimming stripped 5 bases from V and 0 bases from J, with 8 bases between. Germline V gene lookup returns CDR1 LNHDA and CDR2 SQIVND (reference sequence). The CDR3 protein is CASSGTRSYEQYF. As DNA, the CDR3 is TGTGCCAGTAGTGGGACACGCTCCTACGAGCAGTACTTC.

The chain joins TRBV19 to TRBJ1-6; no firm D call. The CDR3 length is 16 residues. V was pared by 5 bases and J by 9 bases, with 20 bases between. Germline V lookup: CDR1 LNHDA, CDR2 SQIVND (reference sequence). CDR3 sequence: CASSVTPGFSGSPLHF. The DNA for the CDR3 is TGTGCCAGTAGTGTAACCCCCGGGTTTAGCGGTTCACCCCTCCACTTT. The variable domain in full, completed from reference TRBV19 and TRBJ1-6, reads DGGITQSPKYLFRKEGQNVTLSCEQNLNHDAMYWYRQDPGQGLRLIYYSQIVNDFQKGDIAEGYSVSREKKESFPLTVTSAQKNPTAFYLCASSVTPGFSGSPLHFGNGTRLTVT.

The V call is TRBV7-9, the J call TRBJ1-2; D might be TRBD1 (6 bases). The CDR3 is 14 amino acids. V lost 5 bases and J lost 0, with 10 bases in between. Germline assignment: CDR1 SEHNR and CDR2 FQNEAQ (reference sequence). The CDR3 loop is CASSVGGANYGYTF. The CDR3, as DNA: TGTGCCAGCAGCGTAGGGGGGGCTAACTATGGCTACACCTTC.

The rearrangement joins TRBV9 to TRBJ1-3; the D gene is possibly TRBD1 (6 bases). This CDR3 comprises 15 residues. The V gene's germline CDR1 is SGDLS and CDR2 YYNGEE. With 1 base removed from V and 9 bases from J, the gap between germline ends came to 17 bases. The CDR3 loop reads CASSVSPGQLGTIYF. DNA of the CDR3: TGTGCCAGCAGCGTATCCCCGGGACAATTAGGCACCATATATTTT.

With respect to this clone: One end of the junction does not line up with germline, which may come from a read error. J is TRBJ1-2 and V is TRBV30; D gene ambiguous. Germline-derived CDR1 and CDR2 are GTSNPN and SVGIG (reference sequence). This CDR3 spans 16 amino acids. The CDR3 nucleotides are TGTGCCTGGAGTCGCCCCGGACGGGAACGTAGAGATGGCTTCACCTTC. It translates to CAWSRPGRERRDGFTF. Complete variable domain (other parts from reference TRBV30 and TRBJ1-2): SQTIHQWPATLVQPVGSPLSLECTVEGTSNPNLYWYRQAAGRGLQLLFYSVGIGQISSEVPQNLSASRPQDRQFILSSKKLLLSDSGFYLCAWSRPGRERRDGFTFGSGTRLTVV.

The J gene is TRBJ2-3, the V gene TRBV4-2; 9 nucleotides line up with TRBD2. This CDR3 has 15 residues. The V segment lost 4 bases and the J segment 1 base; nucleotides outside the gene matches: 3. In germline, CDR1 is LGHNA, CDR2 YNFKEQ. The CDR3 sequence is CASSRASGGTDTQYF. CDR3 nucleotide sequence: TGTGCCAGCAGCCGAGCTAGCGGGGGCACAGATACGCAGTATTTT.

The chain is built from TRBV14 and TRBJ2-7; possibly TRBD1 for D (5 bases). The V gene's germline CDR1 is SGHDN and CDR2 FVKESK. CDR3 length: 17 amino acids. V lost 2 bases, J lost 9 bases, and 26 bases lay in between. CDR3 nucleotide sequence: TGTGCCAGCAGCCAATCCCCCGGACCCAGGGCTGCCTTTCGGCAGTACTTC. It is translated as CASSQSPGPRAAFRQYF.

The CDR3: CASSSYDRPSYEQYF. DNA of the CDR3: TGTGCCAGCAGTTCCTACGACAGACCGTCCTACGAGCAGTACTTC. The chain combines TRBV27 with TRBJ2-7; D possibly corresponds to TRBD1 (5 bases). The CDR3 totals 15 residues. The V and J ends lost 4 bases and 1 base respectively, with 14 bases between them. Germline-derived CDR1 and CDR2 are MNHEY and SMNVEV (reference sequence).